The 27 T cell receptor beta chains in this list originate from one sample, sequenced in a study of blood T cell repertoires in COVID-19. Some clones are missing from TCRdb's copy, which holds only in-frame ones; the method was immunoSEQ multiplex PCR. The sample consists of about 230,000 clones, roughly 88% of them appearing once. Material: peripheral blood. All receptors come from a man aged 35 to 55 who had recovered from COVID-19.

The V gene is TRBV6-5, the J gene TRBJ1-4; D might be TRBD1 (5 bases). V was trimmed by 5 bases and J by 1 base, leaving 11 bases between them. The CDR3 has 15 residues. The germline gives CDR1 MNHEY, CDR2 SVGAGI. CDR3 coding DNA: TGTGCCAGCAGTACCGGGGGGGGAACTAATGAAAAACTGTTTTTT. It codes for CASSTGGGTNEKLFF.

The chain carries TRBV9 and TRBJ2-1; TRBD1 is a possible D gene (6 bases). Trimming pared 2 bases from V and 5 bases from J, leaving 14 bases between. Looked up from germline, CDR1 is SGDLS and CDR2 is YYNGEE. CDR3 size: 15 residues. CDR3 loop: CASSVLGGTDNEQFF. In DNA, the CDR3 is TGTGCCAGCAGCGTGTTAGGGGGAACCGACAATGAGCAGTTCTTC.

The gene calls are TRBV11-2 and TRBJ1-1; D not certain. Germline CDR1 SGHAT, CDR2 FQNNGV. The CDR3 runs to 16 residues. Trimming shortened V by 1 base and J by 1 base, and 13 bases separated the two germline ends. In DNA, the CDR3 is TGTGCCAGCAGCTTAGCGTTTGGCACAACGAACACTGAAGCTTTCTTT. Residues: CASSLAFGTTNTEAFF.

This clone was picked up one time. The V call is TRBV12-3 or TRBV12-4, the J call TRBJ2-7, with 9 bases lining up with TRBD1. This CDR3 contains 13 residues. V shed 6 bases and J 5 bases; nucleotides not matched to a gene: 5. The CDR3 coding sequence is TGTGCCAGCAGCGGACAGGGGATCGACGAGCAGTACTTC. This translates into CASSGQGIDEQYF.

The V and J genes are TRBV15 and TRBJ1-1; 10 bases fit TRBD1. Germline assignment: CDR1 LNHNV and CDR2 YYDKDF (reference sequence). CDR3 length equals 14 residues. V shed 8 bases and J 3 bases; nucleotides not matched to a gene: 6. The CDR3 DNA reads as TGTGCCACCCAAGGGGGGACAGGGGACACTGAAGCTTTCTTT. Residues: CATQGGTGDTEAFF.

The chain joins TRBV30 to TRBJ1-1; D perhaps matches TRBD1 (6 bases). Germline V gene sequence: CDR1 GTSNPN, CDR2 SVGIG (reference sequence). The V gene lost 3 bases and the J gene lost 3 bases, with 14 bases spanning the gap. This CDR3 has 14 amino acids. CDR3 DNA sequence: TGTGCCTGGAGGGGGAACAGGGAAGACACTGAAGCTTTCTTT. This gives the protein CAWRGNREDTEAFF.

This clone has just a few counts. The chain has TRBV10-3 and TRBJ2-3, with 13 nucleotides matching TRBD2. V dropped 6 bases and J dropped 4; count of bases not matched to a gene: 4. The CDR3 totals 15 residues. Germline values: CDR1 ENHRY, CDR2 SYGVKD. CDR3 coding DNA: TGTGCCATCAGCGGACTAGCGGGAGTATCAGATACGCAGTATTTT. Translating gives CAISGLAGVSDTQYF.

The genes are TRBV27 and TRBJ1-1; TRBD1 aligns across 7 bases. The V gene's germline CDR1 is MNHEY and CDR2 SMNVEV (reference sequence). This CDR3 comprises 14 residues. V shed 6 bases and J 4 bases; nucleotides not matched to a gene: 8. The CDR3 region has the DNA TGTGCCAGCAGACCAGTCCAGGGGGGCACTGAAGCTTTCTTT. Its protein product is CASRPVQGGTEAFF.

This clone was seen a few times. The rearrangement uses TRBV13 and TRBJ2-5, with D maybe TRBD2 (5 bases). Germline values: CDR1 PRHDT, CDR2 FYEKMQ (reference sequence). This CDR3 contains 15 residues. Deletions cut 5 bases from V and 2 bases from J, with 15 bases between. The DNA of the CDR3 is TGTGCCAGCAGCCCCCGATTGGGCGGGCAAGAGACCCAGTACTTC. Translated, it gives CASSPRLGGQETQYF. Looking up the rest from reference TRBV13 and TRBJ2-5 gives the full variable domain: AAGVIQSPRHLIKEKRETATLKCYPIPRHDTVYWYQQGPGQDPQFLISFYEKMQSDKGSIPDRFSAQQFSDYHSELNMSSLELGDSALYFCASSPRLGGQETQYFGPGTRLLVL.

The chain uses TRBV5-1 and TRBJ2-1; 10 positions match TRBD2. Germline V gene data show CDR1 as SGHRS and CDR2 as YFSETQ. The J segment lost 7 bases and the V segment lost 3 bases, leaving 4 bases of the junction unmatched. The CDR3 runs 14 residues. The CDR3 loop is CASSYTSGKNEQFF. For the CDR3, the DNA is TGCGCCAGCAGCTACACTAGCGGGAAGAATGAGCAGTTCTTC.

This clone was counted a single time. The CDR3 protein is CAIGGQDSGNTIYF. The CDR3 DNA reads TGTGCCATCGGGGGACAGGACTCTGGAAACACCATATATTTT. The gene calls are TRBV10-3 and TRBJ1-3; 8 bases align to TRBD1. Per germline, CDR1 ENHRY and CDR2 SYGVKD. The CDR3 spans 14 residues. J gave up 0 bases and V 8 bases, and 3 bases lay outside the gene matches.

V gene TRBV6-6 combines with J gene TRBJ1-3; 9 nucleotides line up with TRBD1. V lost 5 bases and J lost 1; bases outside the gene matches: 3. The CDR3 covers 15 residues. Germline V gives CDR1 MNHNY, CDR2 SVGAGI (reference sequence). In DNA, the CDR3 is TGTGCCAGCAGTCCCGGGACAGGGTCTGGAAACACCATATATTTT. It yields the protein CASSPGTGSGNTIYF.

The chain uses TRBV29-1 and TRBJ2-1; 14 bases line up with TRBD2. Trimming took 3 bases from V and 4 from J; bases not matched to a gene: 2. This CDR3 is 15 amino acids long. Germline CDR1 SQVTM, CDR2 ANQGSEA. The CDR3 DNA reads as TGCAGCGTTGAGGGGACTAGCGGGAGTTACAATGAGCAGTTCTTC. Protein product: CSVEGTSGSYNEQFF.

The J gene is TRBJ1-3, the V gene TRBV19; TRBD1 is a possible D gene (5 bases). Germline CDR1 LNHDA, CDR2 SQIVND (reference sequence). The CDR3 consists of 14 residues. The germline V and J ends were trimmed by 3 bases and 12 bases, with 18 bases remaining between them. The chain's CDR3 is CASSIVRGTANIYF. In DNA form, the CDR3 reads TGTGCCAGTAGTATTGTCCGGGGGACTGCGAACATATATTTT.

This chain connects TRBV18 to TRBJ1-1; tentative D call: TRBD1 (6 bases). V gave up 1 base and J gave up 7 bases, with 16 bases separating them. The germline V gene encodes CDR1 KGHSH and CDR2 LQKENI. The CDR3 loop spans 15 amino acids. CDR3 residues: CASSPLSQGKGEAFF. CDR3 bases: TGTGCCAGCTCACCACTGTCACAGGGAAAGGGTGAAGCTTTCTTT.

This clone has a handful of counts. CDR3 residues: CASSQDLWSREKLFF. CDR3 bases: TGTGCCAGCAGCCAAGATCTTTGGAGCCGGGAAAAACTGTTTTTT. The chain is built from TRBV3-1 (or the pseudogene TRBV3-2) and TRBJ1-4; D unresolved. Trimming removed 0 bases from V and 8 bases from J, with 13 bases in between. CDR1 and CDR2 from the germline V gene are LGHDT and YNNKEL (reference sequence). This CDR3 has 15 residues.

This clone came up once. This chain joins TRBV18 and TRBJ2-3; TRBD2 agrees at 10 bases. The CDR3 totals 16 residues. Germline-derived CDR1 and CDR2 are KGHSH and LQKENI. V trimming: 3 bases; J trimming: 5 bases; junction bases outside the gene matches: 8. In DNA form, the CDR3 reads TGTGCCAGCTCACCGGCGGCTAGCGGGGGCGTAGATACGCAGTATTTT. Amino acids: CASSPAASGGVDTQYF. The variable domain in full, completed from reference TRBV18 and TRBJ2-3, reads NAGVMQNPRHLVRRRGQEARLRCSPMKGHSHVYWYRQLPEEGLKFMVYLQKENIIDESGMPKERFSAEFPKEGPSILRIQQVVRGDSAAYFCASSPAASGGVDTQYFGPGTRLTVL.

The gene calls are TRBV2 and TRBJ1-5; 7 nucleotides line up with TRBD1. The V and J ends lost 6 bases and 5 bases, in that order; junction bases with no gene match: 7. The CDR3 is 14 residues long. Germline V gene sequence: CDR1 SNHLY, CDR2 FYNNEI. The CDR3 DNA follows: TGTGCCAGCAGCGACCGGGACAGATATCAGCCCCAGCATTTT. Residues: CASSDRDRYQPQHF. The whole variable domain, filled in from reference TRBV2 and TRBJ1-5, reads EPEVTQTPSHQVTQMGQEVILRCVPISNHLYFYWYRQILGQKVEFLVSFYNNEISEKSEIFDDQFSVERPDGSNFTLKIRSTKLEDSAMYFCASSDRDRYQPQHFGDGTRLSIL.

This rearrangement joins TRBV6-5 to TRBJ1-2; TRBD1 is a possible D gene (6 bases). Trimming stripped 6 bases from V and 2 bases from J, with 13 bases between. CDR1 and CDR2 (germline): MNHEY, SVGAGI. This CDR3 contains 14 residues. As DNA, the CDR3 is TGTGCCAGCAGATACCGGGACACCAACTATGGCTACACCTTC. It codes for CASRYRDTNYGYTF.

This clone was detected once. CDR3 loop: CASSLSETEAFF. DNA of the CDR3: TGTGCCAGCAGCTTGAGCGAGACTGAAGCTTTCTTT. The chain has TRBV5-5 and TRBJ1-1; unclear D gene. Trimming removed 1 base from V and 5 bases from J, with 6 bases in between. Germline values: CDR1 SGHKS, CDR2 YYEKEE (reference sequence). This CDR3 has 12 amino acids.

The chain joins TRBV11-2 to TRBJ1-1; D is possibly TRBD1 (6 bases). V dropped 2 bases and J dropped 3 bases, with 16 bases sitting between them. The CDR3 length is 16 residues. Germline assignment: CDR1 SGHAT and CDR2 FQNNGV. The CDR3 loop reads CASSLTPGVADTEAFF. The CDR3, as DNA: TGTGCCAGCAGCTTAACCCCAGGGGTGGCGGACACTGAAGCTTTCTTT.

V gene TRBV7-2 combines with J gene TRBJ2-5; TRBD2 matches at 8 bases. Per the germline V gene, CDR1 is SGHTA and CDR2 is FQGNSA. Unmatched junction bases numbered 7, after V lost 0 bases and J lost 1 base. This CDR3 region has 17 residues. The CDR3 DNA reads as TGTGCCAGCAGCTTAGCGCCCTCTAGCGGGTCCCAAGAGACCCAGTACTTC. It is translated as CASSLAPSSGSQETQYF.

This clone was counted at least ten times. The chain couples TRBV7-8 to TRBJ2-7; 8 nucleotides match TRBD2. V was pared by 6 bases and J by 1 base, with 5 bases of the junction left unmatched. This CDR3 has 14 amino acids. Germline values: CDR1 SGHVS, CDR2 FQNEAQ. CDR3 sequence: CASSRTSSSYEQYF. The CDR3 nucleotides are TGTGCCAGCAGTCGGACTAGCAGTTCCTACGAGCAGTACTTC.

The chain uses TRBV9 and TRBJ2-7; maybe TRBD1 (6 bases). The V end lost 0 bases, the J end lost 7 bases, and 8 bases lay between the germline ends. Germline CDR1 is SGDLS and CDR2 is YYNGEE. CDR3 length: 12 amino acids. The CDR3 loop reads CASSVGDKEQYF. The DNA for the CDR3 is TGTGCCAGCAGCGTAGGGGACAAAGAGCAGTACTTC.

V is TRBV10-1 and J is TRBJ2-5; no clear D gene. The CDR3 has 13 residues. V was cut by 3 bases and J by 5 bases, with 10 bases left in between. Germline V gene data show CDR1 as WNHNN and CDR2 as SYGVQD (reference sequence). The CDR3 DNA follows: TGCGCCAGCAGTGACGAGATGGGCGAGACCCAGTACTTC. Translation gives CASSDEMGETQYF.

This clone was seen only a few times. The chain carries TRBV30 and TRBJ1-3; possible D gene TRBD1, 5 bases. Per the germline V gene, CDR1 is GTSNPN and CDR2 is SVGIG (reference sequence). This CDR3 is 12 amino acids long. Deletions cut 2 bases from V and 7 bases from J, with 9 bases between. The CDR3: CAWSPGLNTIYF. The CDR3, as DNA: TGTGCCTGGAGTCCAGGGCTGAACACCATATATTTT.

The V call is TRBV5-1, the J call TRBJ2-5; TRBD2 aligns across 8 bases. The CDR3 consists of 14 residues. V dropped 2 bases and J dropped 7; count of bases not matched to a gene: 7. Germline values: CDR1 SGHRS, CDR2 YFSETQ. CDR3 DNA: TGCGCCAGCAGCTTTACTAGCGGCCCTGGGACCCAGTACTTC. Translation gives CASSFTSGPGTQYF.